Listed below are T cell receptor beta chains from one sample, sequenced in a study of memory CD4+ T cells and cytomegalovirus serostatus. The data were produced by immunoSEQ multiplex PCR, yet TCRdb's version contains in-frame clones alone and is incomplete. The top ten clones hold about 0.5% of a sample with about 58,000 clones, 82% of them seen once. Sequencing was performed on memory CD4+ T cells from blood. These receptors all come from an adult in good health and CMV-seronegative. Some clones in this sample may be carry-over from other donors' samples. Each CDR3 is given with its conserved first and last residue. D genes are given only for firm matches. Only some rows state a clone size, as once, few, many or a class for expanded clones.

cdr3_aa,cdr3_nt,clone_size,d_call,v_call,j_call
CASSQTGGLRAFF,TGCGCCAGCAGCCAAACCGGGGGGTTGAGAGCTTTCTTT,-,-,TRBV4-3,TRBJ1-1
CASSSPTGNTGELFF,TGTGCCAGCAGTTCCCCGACAGGCAACACCGGGGAGCTGTTTTTT,-,-,TRBV6-5,TRBJ2-2
CASSLWGGNEQYF,TGTGCCAGCAGCTTATGGGGCGGCAACGAGCAGTACTTC,-,-,TRBV5-5,TRBJ2-7
CASSWLAGPSYEQYF,TGTGCCAGCAGCTGGCTAGCGGGACCCTCCTACGAGCAGTACTTC,-,TRBD2,TRBV7-3,TRBJ2-7
CASSGRQGPTYEQYF,TGTGCCAGCAGTGGACGACAGGGCCCCACCTACGAGCAGTACTTC,-,TRBD1,TRBV25-1,TRBJ2-7
CASGLMRGSGIYNEQFF,TGTGCTAGTGGTTTGATGAGGGGCTCAGGGATCTACAATGAGCAGTTCTTC,-,-,TRBV12-5,TRBJ2-1
CASSGTGSETQYF,TGTGCCAGCTCAGGGACAGGGTCAGAGACCCAGTACTTC,once,TRBD1,TRBV18,TRBJ2-5
CASRPEVRVEKLFF,TGTGCCAGCAGACCCGAGGTGCGTGTGGAAAAACTGTTTTTT,-,-,TRBV6-5,TRBJ1-4
CASSLEDPVSTEAFF,TGCGCCAGCAGCTTGGAGGACCCCGTGAGCACTGAAGCTTTCTTT,-,-,TRBV5-1,TRBJ1-1
CASSPRASRGSNEQFF,TGTGCCAGTAGTCCTAGGGCTTCCCGGGGGTCCAATGAGCAGTTCTTC,-,-,TRBV19,TRBJ2-1
CASRRDSSSYNSPLHF,TGTGCCAGCAGGAGGGACAGCAGCTCCTATAATTCACCCCTCCACTTT,-,TRBD1,TRBV2,TRBJ1-6
CASSVSYREGQRQETQYF,TGTGCCAGCAGCGTATCATACCGGGAGGGCCAGAGGCAAGAGACCCAGTACTTC,-,TRBD2,TRBV9,TRBJ2-5
CASSRDPAYEQYF,TGTGCCAGCAGCCGGGACCCAGCCTACGAGCAGTACTTC,once,-,TRBV6-5,TRBJ2-7
CASSLASTPGFSYEQYF,TGTGCCAGCAGCTTAGCTAGCACACCAGGTTTCTCCTACGAGCAGTACTTC,-,-,TRBV11-3,TRBJ2-7
CASSFTGYEQFF,TGTGCCAGCAGTTTTACAGGGTATGAGCAGTTCTTC,once,-,TRBV6-6,TRBJ2-1
CASSRPRAGTGELFF,TGTGCCAGCAGCCGCCCTAGGGCTGGCACCGGGGAGCTGTTTTTT,-,-,TRBV7-6,TRBJ2-2
CASSLKVAGNQETQYF,TGTGCCAGCAGCTTGAAAGTAGCGGGGAACCAAGAGACCCAGTACTTC,-,TRBD2,TRBV5-4,TRBJ2-5
CASSLARNTEAFF,TGCGCCAGCAGCTTGGCAAGGAACACTGAAGCTTTCTTT,-,-,TRBV5-1,TRBJ1-1
CAISRDMQETQYF,TGTGCCATCAGCAGGGACATGCAAGAGACCCAGTACTTC,once,-,TRBV10-3,TRBJ2-5
CASSRGTSGYNEQFF,TGTGCCAGCAGCCGCGGGACTAGCGGATACAATGAGCAGTTCTTC,-,TRBD2,TRBV7-8,TRBJ2-1
CAISDPSARGLFF,TGTGCCATCAGTGACCCTAGCGCCCGAGGGCTGTTTTTT,few,-,TRBV10-3,TRBJ2-2
CASSVQGTDTQYF,TGTGCCAGCAGTGTACAGGGCACAGATACGCAGTATTTT,-,-,TRBV6-1,TRBJ2-3
CASSFGPQETQYF,TGCGCCAGCAGCTTTGGGCCCCAAGAGACCCAGTACTTC,once,-,TRBV5-1,TRBJ2-5
CASSLIPPLAGGSDTQYF,TGTGCCAGCAGCCTGATTCCGCCACTAGCGGGAGGATCAGATACGCAGTATTTT,-,TRBD2,TRBV5-6,TRBJ2-3
CASSLGGSGRGERNTQYF,TGTGCCAGCAGCCTGGGGGGTAGCGGGAGGGGGGAACGGAATACGCAGTATTTT,-,TRBD2,TRBV5-4,TRBJ2-3
CASSSRLAGILGDEQFF,TGTGCCAGCAGTTCAAGACTAGCGGGGATCCTCGGGGATGAGCAGTTCTTC,-,TRBD2,TRBV27,TRBJ2-1
CASSPFPVTSGRLHEQYF,TGCGCCAGCAGCCCGTTCCCGGTGACTAGCGGGCGTTTGCACGAGCAGTACTTC,-,TRBD2,TRBV4-1,TRBJ2-7
CASSLRPTTGLAKNIQYF,TGTGCCAGCAGTCTGCGGCCAACGACAGGCCTAGCCAAAAACATTCAGTACTTC,-,-,TRBV27,TRBJ2-4
CASSRKGDQTYEQYF,TGTGCCAGCAGCAGAAAAGGGGACCAAACCTACGAGCAGTACTTC,-,-,TRBV5-4,TRBJ2-7
CASSFGRYNSPLHF,TGTGCCAGCAGTTTTGGCAGGTATAATTCACCCCTCCACTTT,-,-,TRBV28,TRBJ1-6
CASSPRQYSGANVLTF,TGTGCCAGCAGCCCCAGACAGTACTCTGGGGCCAACGTCCTGACTTTC,-,-,TRBV5-5,TRBJ2-6
CASSLRVGTEAFF,TGTGCCAGCAGTTTAAGGGTGGGAACTGAAGCTTTCTTT,-,-,TRBV27,TRBJ1-1
CASSDKVSYGYTF,TGTGCCAGCAGTGACAAGGTTTCCTATGGCTACACCTTC,-,-,TRBV6-1,TRBJ1-2
CASSVGYETGGCCWETQYF,TGTGCCAGCAGTGTAGGATATGAGACAGGGGGCTGCTGTTGGGAGACCCAGTACTTC,-,TRBD1,TRBV6-4,TRBJ2-5
CASSIQSGRNQPQHF,TGTGCCAGTAGTATTCAGTCAGGGCGCAATCAGCCCCAGCATTTT,-,-,TRBV19,TRBJ1-5
CASSLTSVAAYEQYF,TGTGCCAGCAGCTTAACTAGCGTAGCCGCCTACGAGCAGTACTTC,once,-,TRBV7-3,TRBJ2-7
CASGHGGGEQYF,TGTGCCAGCGGACATGGCGGGGGAGAGCAGTACTTC,-,TRBD2,TRBV5-4,TRBJ2-7
CASSSPSRGYTF,TGTGCCAGCAGTTCCCCTAGCAGGGGCTACACCTTC,-,-,TRBV6-5,TRBJ1-2
CASSLGTGANTGELFF,TGTGCCAGCAGCTTGGGGACAGGGGCCAACACCGGGGAGCTGTTTTTT,-,TRBD1,TRBV5-4,TRBJ2-2
CASSDPPGTKLNQPQHF,TGTGCCAGCAGTGACCCCCCCGGGACGAAGCTGAATCAGCCCCAGCATTTT,-,-,TRBV2,TRBJ1-5
CASSRTSGGNTGELFF,TGTGCCAGCAGTCGGACTAGCGGGGGGAACACCGGGGAGCTGTTTTTT,-,TRBD2,TRBV28,TRBJ2-2
CASSQGLGVSYEQYF,TGTGCCAGCAGTCAAGGACTAGGAGTTTCCTACGAGCAGTACTTC,once,TRBD2,TRBV6-5,TRBJ2-7